This entry features one T cell receptor beta chain sequence. Its target is not known. For every TCR library, roughly 3.5 ug of total RNA was used. From its re-call of the 5' RACE reads, TCRdb lists each CDR3 protein once, without DNA. In all, the sample yields some 440,000 distinct CDR3 sequences. The V gene's germline CDR1 is KGHDR and CDR2 SFDVKD. The CDR3 has 18 amino acids. This entry is derived from a study of monozygotic twins with inflammatory bowel disease. Overall study results and limits: Especially where disease activity was present, IBD patients had fewer clonotypes in common with others than healthy twins did. A reduction in TCRbeta diversity (inverse Simpson) was seen in IBD patients relative to healthy co-twins.

Sequenced input: blood. V is TRBV24-1 and J is TRBJ2-1; there is no DNA to check the TCRdb D call of TRBD2. This TCR was recovered from a human donor with ulcerative colitis or Crohn's disease, or a healthy co-twin of an affected twin (not recorded which). The chain's CDR3 is CATSDGKRERSSYNEQFF.